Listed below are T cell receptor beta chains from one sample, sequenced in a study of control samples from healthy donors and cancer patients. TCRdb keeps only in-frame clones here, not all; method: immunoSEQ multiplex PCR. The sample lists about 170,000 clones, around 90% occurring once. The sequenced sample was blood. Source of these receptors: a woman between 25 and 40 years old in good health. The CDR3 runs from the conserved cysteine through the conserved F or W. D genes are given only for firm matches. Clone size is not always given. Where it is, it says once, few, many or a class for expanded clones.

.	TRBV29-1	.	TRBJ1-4	TGCAGCGCCCTAGGATGGTCCCAAACTGCAACTAATGAAAAACTGTTTTTT	CSALGWSQTATNEKLFF
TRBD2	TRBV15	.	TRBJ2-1	TGTGCCACCAGCAGAGCCCCGCGGGAGACCTACAATGAGCAGTTCTTC	CATSRAPRETYNEQFF
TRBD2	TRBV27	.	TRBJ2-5	TGTGCCAGCGGGAGCGGGGGGGCGGGGCAAGAGACCCAGTACTTC	CASGSGGAGQETQYF
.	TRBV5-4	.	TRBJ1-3	TGTGCCAGCAGCTTGAGATCCGAGGGCTCTGGAAACACCATATATTTT	CASSLRSEGSGNTIYF
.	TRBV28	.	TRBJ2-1	TGTGCCAGCAGTTTGGGCAGGACCTACAATGAGCAGTTCTTC	CASSLGRTYNEQFF
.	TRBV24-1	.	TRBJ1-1	TGTGCCACCAGTGATTTGCGGCGGGGTGAAGCTTTCTTT	CATSDLRRGEAFF
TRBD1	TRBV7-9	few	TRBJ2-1	TGTGCCAGCAGCTTAGCCAGGACAGGCTCCTACAATGAGCAGTTCTTC	CASSLARTGSYNEQFF
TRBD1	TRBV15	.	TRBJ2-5	TGTGCCACCAGCGGCTGGACAGGGGTTGAGACTCAAGAGACCCAGTACTTC	CATSGWTGVETQETQYF
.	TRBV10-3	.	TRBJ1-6	TGTGCCAGCCGGGCCATCTCCATGGCACCCCTCCACTTT	CASRAISMAPLHF
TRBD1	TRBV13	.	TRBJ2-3	TGTGCCAGCAGCTCGACAGGGGTACCATATACGCAGTATTTT	CASSSTGVPYTQYF
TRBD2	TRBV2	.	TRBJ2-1	TGTGCCAGCAGTCCCACGACTAGCCCTGAGCAGTTCTTC	CASSPTTSPEQFF
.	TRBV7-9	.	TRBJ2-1	TGTGCCAGCAGCCACGGACAGATATACAATGAGCAGTTCTTC	CASSHGQIYNEQFF
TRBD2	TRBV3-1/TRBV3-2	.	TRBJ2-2	TGTGCCAGCAGCCAAGTAGCGGGTGAGAACACCGGGGAGCTGTTTTTT	CASSQVAGENTGELFF
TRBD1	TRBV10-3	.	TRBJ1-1	TGTGCCATCAGTGAGTCGGGGGGACAGGGGATGACTGAAGCTTTCTTT	CAISESGGQGMTEAFF
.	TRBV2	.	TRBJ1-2	TGTGCCAGCAGTGTAAAAGTGTCGGGGGTTGGCTACACCTTC	CASSVKVSGVGYTF
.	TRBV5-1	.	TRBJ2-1	TGCGCCAGCAGCTCCCGCGCTAGCAATTACAATGAGCAGTTCTTC	CASSSRASNYNEQFF
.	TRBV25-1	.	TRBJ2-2	TGTGCCAGCAGTGGTAGGGTGTACGGGGAGCTGTTTTTT	CASSGRVYGELFF
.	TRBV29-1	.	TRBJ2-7	TGCAGCGTTGAGGAGGCCTACGAGCAGTACTTC	CSVEEAYEQYF
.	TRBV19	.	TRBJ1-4	TGTGCCAGTAGTATTTCCTCAGGAATTGAAAAACTGTTTTTT	CASSISSGIEKLFF
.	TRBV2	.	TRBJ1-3	TGTGCCAGAGCAAAGGCTTCTGGAAACACCATATATTTT	CARAKASGNTIYF
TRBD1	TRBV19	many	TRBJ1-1	TGTGCCAGTAGTACGCGGACAGGGGGCTTTAACACTGAAGCTTTCTTT	CASSTRTGGFNTEAFF
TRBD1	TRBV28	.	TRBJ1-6	TGTGCCAGCAGTAAAAAGACAGGGGCTAATTCACCCCTCCACTTT	CASSKKTGANSPLHF
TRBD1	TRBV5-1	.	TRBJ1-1	TGCGCCAGCAGCCGGGGGGACAGGGCAACGAACACTGAAGCTTTCTTT	CASSRGDRATNTEAFF
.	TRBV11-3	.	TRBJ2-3	TGTGCCAGCAGCTTACCTCCTGGGGGCAGGGGAGTTAGCACAGATACGCAGTATTTT	CASSLPPGGRGVSTDTQYF
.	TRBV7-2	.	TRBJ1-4	TGTGCCAGCAGCCCCCGGGGGAAGGTTGAAAAACTGTTTTTT	CASSPRGKVEKLFF
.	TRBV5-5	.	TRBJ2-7	TGTGCCAGCAGCTTGGATCTTGCAAGATACGAGCAGTACTTC	CASSLDLARYEQYF
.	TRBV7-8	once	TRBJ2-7	TGTGCCAGCAGCTTAGCCAGGGGGGGCTACGAGCAGTACTTC	CASSLARGGYEQYF
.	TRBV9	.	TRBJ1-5	TGTGCCAGCGGAGAGGGGGGTAGCAATCAGCCCCAGCATTTT	CASGEGGSNQPQHF
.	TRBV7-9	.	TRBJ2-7	TGTGCCAGCAGCTTTGTGCAGGGTTATCGGGACGAGCAGTACTTC	CASSFVQGYRDEQYF
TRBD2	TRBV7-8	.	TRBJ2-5	TGTGCCAGCAGCTTTAGCGGGGGGAAACAAGAGACCCAGTACTTC	CASSFSGGKQETQYF
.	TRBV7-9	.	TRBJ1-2	TGTGCCAGCACCGCAACTTCGGGACTTAACTATGGCTACACCTTC	CASTATSGLNYGYTF
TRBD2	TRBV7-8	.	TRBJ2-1	TGTGCCAGCAGCCTTAGCGGGAGGGCCCTCAATGAGCAGTTCTTC	CASSLSGRALNEQFF
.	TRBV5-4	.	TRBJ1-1	TGTGCCAGCAGCTTGGTGGCCGGGGAGGAAGCTTTCTTT	CASSLVAGEEAFF
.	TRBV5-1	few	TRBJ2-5	TGCGCCAGCAGCTCTTCCGCGGGTCCCCAAGAGACCCAGTACTTC	CASSSSAGPQETQYF
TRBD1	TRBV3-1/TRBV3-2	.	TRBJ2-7	TGTGCCAGCAGCCAAATGCCGGGACAGGGGTTCGAGCAGTACTTC	CASSQMPGQGFEQYF
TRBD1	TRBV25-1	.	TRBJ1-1	TGTGCCAGCAGTGAATACGAGGGGGCGGTGGAAAACACTGAAGCTTTCTTT	CASSEYEGAVENTEAFF
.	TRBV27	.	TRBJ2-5	TGTGCCAGCAGTTCCCTTGGGTCGCAAGAGACCCAGTACTTC	CASSSLGSQETQYF
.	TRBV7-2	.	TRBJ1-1	TGTGCCAGCGGCGAAGGAGGTACACTGGGAGCTTTCTTT	CASGEGGTLGAFF
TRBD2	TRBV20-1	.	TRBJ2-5	TGCAGTGCTAGTAGGACTAGCGTCAAGACCCAGTACTTC	CSASRTSVKTQYF
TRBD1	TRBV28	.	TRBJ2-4	TGTGCCAGCAGTTCGGGCGGGCAGGGGGCAAAAAACATTCAGTACTTC	CASSSGGQGAKNIQYF
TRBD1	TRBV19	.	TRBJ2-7	TGTGCCAGTAGCCGATACCCGCAGGGGGCTAAAACCTACGAGCAGTACTTC	CASSRYPQGAKTYEQYF
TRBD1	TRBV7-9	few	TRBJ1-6	TGTGCCAGCAGCTTATGGTCCGGGACAGGGTCTTCACCCCTCCACTTT	CASSLWSGTGSSPLHF
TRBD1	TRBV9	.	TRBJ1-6	TGTGCCAGCAGCGCCGACAGGGCTGATTCACCCCTCCACTTT	CASSADRADSPLHF
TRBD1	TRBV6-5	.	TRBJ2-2	TGTGCCAGCAGCCAGACGACAGGGTACGGGGAGCTGTTTTTT	CASSQTTGYGELFF
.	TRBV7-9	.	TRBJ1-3	TGTGCCAGCAACGAACAAGGCTACTCTGGAAACACCATATATTTT	CASNEQGYSGNTIYF
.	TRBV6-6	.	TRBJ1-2	TGTGCCAGCACCTCAGGAAGTTATGGCTACACCTTC	CASTSGSYGYTF
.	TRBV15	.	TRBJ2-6	TGTGCCACCAGCAGAGTAATAAAGTCTGGGGCCAACGTCCTGACTTTC	CATSRVIKSGANVLTF
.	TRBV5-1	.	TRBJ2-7	TGCGCCAGCAGCTTGGCCTTCTCAGGGAGTACCTACGAGCAGTACTTC	CASSLAFSGSTYEQYF
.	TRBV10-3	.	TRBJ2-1	TGTGCCATCAGTGAGGCGGGGAGGGGGAAATATGAGCAGTTCTTC	CAISEAGRGKYEQFF
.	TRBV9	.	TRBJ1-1	TGTGCCAGCAGCGTACAAGAGGGCACTGAAGCTTTCTTT	CASSVQEGTEAFF
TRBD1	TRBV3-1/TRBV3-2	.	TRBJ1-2	TGTGCCAGCAGCCAACGGGACAGGGAGGGTGGCTACACCTTC	CASSQRDREGGYTF
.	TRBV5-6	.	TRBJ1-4	TGTGCCAGCAGCTTGCTCCGGGGTAATGAAAAACTGTTTTTT	CASSLLRGNEKLFF
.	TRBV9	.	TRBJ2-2	TGTGCCAGCAGCGTAGGTACGGGGGCGAACACCGGGGAGCTGTTTTTT	CASSVGTGANTGELFF